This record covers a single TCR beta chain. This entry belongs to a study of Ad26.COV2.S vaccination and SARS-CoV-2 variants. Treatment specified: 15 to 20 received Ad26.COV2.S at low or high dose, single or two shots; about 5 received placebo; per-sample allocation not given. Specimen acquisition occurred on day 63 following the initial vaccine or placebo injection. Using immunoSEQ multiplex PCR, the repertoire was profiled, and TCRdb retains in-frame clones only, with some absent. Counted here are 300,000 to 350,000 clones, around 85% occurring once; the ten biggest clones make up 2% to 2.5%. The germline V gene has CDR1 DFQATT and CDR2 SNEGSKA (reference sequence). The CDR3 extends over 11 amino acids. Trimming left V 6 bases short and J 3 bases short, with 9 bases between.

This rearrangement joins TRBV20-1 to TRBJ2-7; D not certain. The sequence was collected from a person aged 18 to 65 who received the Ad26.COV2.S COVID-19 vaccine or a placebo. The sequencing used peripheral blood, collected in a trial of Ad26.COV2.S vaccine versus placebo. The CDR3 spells CSALSRYEQYF. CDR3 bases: TGCAGTGCCCTGAGCCGCTACGAGCAGTACTTC.